In this sample, the clone carrying this T cell receptor beta chain turned up many times. The antigen is undetermined. Amplification yielded TCR beta CDR3 regions, with RNA transcripts as the source. TCR CDR3 regions were first amplified by RT-PCR with HTBI primers. From the multiplex PCR reads, TCRdb called clonotypes with MiXCR, one entry per CDR3 protein. The data show about 290,000 distinct CDR3 sequences, 16% seen once. The data are from a study of T cells in Graves' hyperthyroidism and ophthalmopathy. Overall study findings and caveats: Clonotypes that were expanded in thyroid above 0.001 mostly appeared in blood too.

Clinical symptoms, serum thyroxine and TRAb, thyroid ultrasound and orbital computed tomography were used for the diagnoses. The PBMCs were taken from around 9 ml of fresh peripheral blood. Trimming pared 3 bases from V and 4 bases from J, leaving 13 bases between. Germline V gene sequence: CDR1 SGDLS, CDR2 YYNGEE. The CDR3 is made up of 14 amino acids. The TCR originated in a man younger than 45 with Graves' hyperthyroidism. V is TRBV9 and J is TRBJ1-1; D is uncertain. Sequencing was done on a sample of blood. CDR3 sequence reads: CASSATIKGTEAFF. The CDR3 DNA reads as TGTGCCAGCAGCGCAACTATAAAAGGCACTGAAGCTTTCTTT.